The rows below give T cell receptor beta chains drawn from one sample of a study of cytomegalovirus exposure and HLA in healthy donors. Libraries were prepared by immunoSEQ multiplex PCR; TCRdb keeps only in-frame clonotypes and omits some of them. Altogether about 240,000 clones are present, approximately 83% being singletons, with the ten largest covering around 1.2%. Material: PBMCs. The source is a woman under 40 in good health and CMV-seropositive. CDR3s include the opening cysteine and the closing phenylalanine or tryptophan. Each record gives: V gene, CDR3 protein.

TRBV5-1	CASSDGQTSFNEQFF
TRBV25-1	CASSEWDRKNEKLFF
TRBV28	CASSGRREQETQYF
TRBV30	CAWTGGVFGNTIYF
TRBV6-5	CATNTLREGLYEQYF
TRBV29-1	CSAAAGMSGDEAFF
TRBV19	CASSVSGATGELFF
TRBV5-4	CANLRDRGYEQYF
TRBV28	CASRETGEQPQHF
TRBV5-1	CASSLGDRGLETQYF
TRBV27	CASSLGAGVSYEQYF
TRBV29-1	CSGESGGPDTQYF
TRBV28	CASSLGAGGVPDTQYF
TRBV7-9	CASSFVLSEAFF
TRBV27	CASMGGFEEKLFF
TRBV28	CASSLVVGGEGEQFF
TRBV6-1	CASSERGDYGYTF
TRBV6-1	CASTGLAGVENEQFF
TRBV12-5	CASGLVQGLAGYEQFF
TRBV2	CASTGPQEGQPQHF
TRBV27	CASSLGREETQYF
TRBV7-8	CASSSELAGGPDEQYF
TRBV28	CASSWTLNTGELFF
TRBV19	CASTSGNYEQYF
TRBV27	CASGDFYNEQFF
TRBV10-3	CAISGANYGYTF
TRBV27	CASRFTGTDTQYF
TRBV2	CASSLDRGNQPQHF
TRBV15	CATSRDTMADEQYF
TRBV28	CASSSEQGSEDTEAFF
TRBV5-1	CASSLGPGQGEDTQYF
TRBV6-6	CASSLDREHTEAFF
TRBV18	CASSPGQAPIQHF
TRBV5-1	CASSLLSGRAAGELFF
TRBV5-8	CASSLVLSVYGYTF
TRBV11-2	CASVGGGSSYNEQFF
TRBV7-2	CASSPPPGRNEQFF
TRBV2	CASSGDIRTPQHF
TRBV28	CASSVDREYLETQYF
TRBV7-9	CASSGRGEPQHF
TRBV15	CATSWGGYEQYF